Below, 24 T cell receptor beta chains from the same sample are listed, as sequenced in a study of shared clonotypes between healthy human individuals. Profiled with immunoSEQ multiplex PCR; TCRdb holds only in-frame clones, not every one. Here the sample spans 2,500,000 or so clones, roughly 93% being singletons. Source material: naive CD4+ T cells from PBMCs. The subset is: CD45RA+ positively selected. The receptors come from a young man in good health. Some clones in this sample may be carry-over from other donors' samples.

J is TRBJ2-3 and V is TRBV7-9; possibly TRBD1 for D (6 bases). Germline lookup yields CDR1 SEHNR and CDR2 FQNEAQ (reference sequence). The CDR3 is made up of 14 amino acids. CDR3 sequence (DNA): TGTGCGCTGGACAGACAACTCGACACAGATACGCAGTATTTT. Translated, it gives CALDRQLDTDTQYF.

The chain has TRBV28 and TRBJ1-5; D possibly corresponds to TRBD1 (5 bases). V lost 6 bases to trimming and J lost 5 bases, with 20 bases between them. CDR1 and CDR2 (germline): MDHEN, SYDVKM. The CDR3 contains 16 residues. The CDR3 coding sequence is TGTGCCAGCAGCCTGTTTGGGGGGGGATTTGATCAGCCCCAGCATTTT. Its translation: CASSLFGGGFDQPQHF. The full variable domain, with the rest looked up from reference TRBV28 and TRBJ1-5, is DVKVTQSSRYLVKRTGEKVFLECVQDMDHENMFWYRQDPGLGLRLIYFSYDVKMKEKGDIPEGYSVSREKKERFSLILESASTNQTSMYLCASSLFGGGFDQPQHFGDGTRLSIL.

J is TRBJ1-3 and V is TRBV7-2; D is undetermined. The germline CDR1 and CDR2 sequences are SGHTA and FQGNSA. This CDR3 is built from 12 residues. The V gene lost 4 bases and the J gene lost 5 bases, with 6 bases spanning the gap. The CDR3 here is CASSYQRNTIYF. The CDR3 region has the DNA TGTGCCAGCAGCTATCAGCGAAACACCATATATTTT. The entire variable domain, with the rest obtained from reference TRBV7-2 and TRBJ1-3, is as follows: GAGVSQSPSNKVTEKGKDVELRCDPISGHTALYWYRQSLGQGLEFLIYFQGNSAPDKSGLPSDRFSAERTGGSVSTLTIQRTQQEDSAVYLCASSYQRNTIYFGEGSWLTVV.

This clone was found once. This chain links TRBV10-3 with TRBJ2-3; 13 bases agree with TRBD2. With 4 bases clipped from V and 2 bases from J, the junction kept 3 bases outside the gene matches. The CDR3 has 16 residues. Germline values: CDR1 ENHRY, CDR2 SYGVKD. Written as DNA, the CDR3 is TGTGCCATCAGTGCTACTAGCGGGAGGGCCACAGATACGCAGTATTTT. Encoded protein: CAISATSGRATDTQYF.

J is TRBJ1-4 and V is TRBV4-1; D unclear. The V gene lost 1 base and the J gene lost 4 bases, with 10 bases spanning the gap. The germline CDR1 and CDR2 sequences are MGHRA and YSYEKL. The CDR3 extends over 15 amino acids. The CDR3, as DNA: TGCGCCAGCAGCCAAGTGGGTGCGGGTAATGAAAAACTGTTTTTT. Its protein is CASSQVGAGNEKLFF.

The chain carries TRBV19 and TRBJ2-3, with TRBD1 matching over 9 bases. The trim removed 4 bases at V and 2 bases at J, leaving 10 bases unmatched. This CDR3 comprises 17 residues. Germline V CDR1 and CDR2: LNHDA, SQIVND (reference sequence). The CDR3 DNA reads TGTGCCAGTAGTAATCAGGACAGGGGTTTTCCCACAGATACGCAGTATTTT. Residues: CASSNQDRGFPTDTQYF.

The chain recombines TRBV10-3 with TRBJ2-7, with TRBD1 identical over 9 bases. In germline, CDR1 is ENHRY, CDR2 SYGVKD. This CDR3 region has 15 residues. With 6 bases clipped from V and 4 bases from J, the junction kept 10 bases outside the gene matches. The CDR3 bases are TGTGCCATCAGGGAGGGACAGGGAAGAGGTTACGAGCAGTACTTC. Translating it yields CAIREGQGRGYEQYF.

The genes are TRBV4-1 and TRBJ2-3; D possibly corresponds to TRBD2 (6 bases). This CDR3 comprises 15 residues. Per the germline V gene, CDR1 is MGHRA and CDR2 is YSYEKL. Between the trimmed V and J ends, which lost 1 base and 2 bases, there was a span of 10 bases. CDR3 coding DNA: TGCGCCAGCAGCCAAGGCGGGATACCCACAGATACGCAGTATTTT. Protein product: CASSQGGIPTDTQYF.

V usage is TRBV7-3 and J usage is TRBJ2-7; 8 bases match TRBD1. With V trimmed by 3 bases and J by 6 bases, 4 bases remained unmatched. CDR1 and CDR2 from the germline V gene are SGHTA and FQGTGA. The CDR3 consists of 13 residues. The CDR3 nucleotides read TGTGCCAGCAGCTTTAGGCAGGGGGCCGAGCAGTACTTC. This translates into CASSFRQGAEQYF.

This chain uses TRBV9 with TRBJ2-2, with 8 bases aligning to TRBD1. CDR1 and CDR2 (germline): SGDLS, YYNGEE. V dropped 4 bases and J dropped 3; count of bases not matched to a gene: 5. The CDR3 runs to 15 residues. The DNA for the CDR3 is TGTGCCAGCAGCCGGACAGGGCCCGACACCGGGGAGCTGTTTTTT. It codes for CASSRTGPDTGELFF.

The CDR3 spells CASMSGASQEQYF. CDR3 nucleotides: TGTGCCAGCATGAGCGGGGCGAGCCAGGAGCAGTACTTC. The chain uses TRBV6-1 and TRBJ2-7; the match to TRBD2 covers 7 bases. This CDR3 region has 13 residues. The V and J ends lost 7 bases and 7 bases, in that order; junction bases with no gene match: 10. The germline gives CDR1 MNHNS, CDR2 SASEGT.

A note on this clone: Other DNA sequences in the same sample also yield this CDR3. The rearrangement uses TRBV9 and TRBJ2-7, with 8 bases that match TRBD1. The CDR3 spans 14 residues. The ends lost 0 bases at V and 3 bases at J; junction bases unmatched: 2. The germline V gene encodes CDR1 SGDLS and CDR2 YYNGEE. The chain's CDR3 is CASSVEQGGYEQYF. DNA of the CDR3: TGTGCCAGCAGCGTAGAACAGGGGGGCTACGAGCAGTACTTC. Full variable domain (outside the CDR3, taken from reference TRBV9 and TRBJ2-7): DSGVTQTPKHLITATGQRVTLRCSPRSGDLSVYWYQQSLDQGLQFLIQYYNGEERAKGNILERFSAQQFPDLHSELNLSSLELGDSALYFCASSVEQGGYEQYFGPGTRLTVT.

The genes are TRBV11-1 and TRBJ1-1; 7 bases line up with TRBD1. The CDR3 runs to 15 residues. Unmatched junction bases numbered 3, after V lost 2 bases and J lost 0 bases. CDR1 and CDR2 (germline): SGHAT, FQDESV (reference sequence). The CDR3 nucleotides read TGTGCCAGCAGCTTATTGGGACAGTTGAACACTGAAGCTTTCTTT. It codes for CASSLLGQLNTEAFF.

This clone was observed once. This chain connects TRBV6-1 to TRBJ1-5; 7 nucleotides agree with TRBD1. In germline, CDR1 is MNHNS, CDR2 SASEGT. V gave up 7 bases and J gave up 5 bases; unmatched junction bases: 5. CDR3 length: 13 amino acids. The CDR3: CASTLGTDQPQHF. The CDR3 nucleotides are TGTGCCAGCACCTTGGGGACAGATCAGCCCCAGCATTTT.

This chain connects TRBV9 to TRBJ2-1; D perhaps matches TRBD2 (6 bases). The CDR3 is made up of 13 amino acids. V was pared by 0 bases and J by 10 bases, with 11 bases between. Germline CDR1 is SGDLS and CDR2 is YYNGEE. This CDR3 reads CASSVALAKEQFF. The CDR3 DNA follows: TGTGCCAGCAGCGTAGCACTAGCTAAGGAGCAGTTCTTC.

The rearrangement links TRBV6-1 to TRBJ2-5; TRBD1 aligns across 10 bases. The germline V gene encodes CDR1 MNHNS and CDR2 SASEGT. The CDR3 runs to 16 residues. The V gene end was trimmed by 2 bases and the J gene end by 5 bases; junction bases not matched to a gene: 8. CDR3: CASSEILDRGSETQYF. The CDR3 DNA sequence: TGTGCCAGCAGTGAAATTCTGGACAGGGGGTCGGAGACCCAGTACTTC.

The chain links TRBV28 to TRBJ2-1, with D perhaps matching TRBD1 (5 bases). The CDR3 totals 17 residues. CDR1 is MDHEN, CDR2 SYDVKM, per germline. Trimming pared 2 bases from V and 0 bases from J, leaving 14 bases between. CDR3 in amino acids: CASSLEGQGHSYNEQFF. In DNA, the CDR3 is TGTGCCAGCAGTTTAGAAGGGCAGGGCCACTCCTACAATGAGCAGTTCTTC.

The CDR3 loop is CASSQDLDRGRAEAFF. The DNA of the CDR3 is TGCGCCAGCAGCCAAGACCTGGACAGGGGCAGGGCTGAAGCTTTCTTT. This chain links TRBV4-1 with TRBJ1-1; 9 nucleotides agree with TRBD1. Trimming at V came to 0 bases and at J to 6 bases, leaving 8 bases not matched to a gene. The CDR3 is 16 amino acids. Per the germline V gene, CDR1 is MGHRA and CDR2 is YSYEKL.

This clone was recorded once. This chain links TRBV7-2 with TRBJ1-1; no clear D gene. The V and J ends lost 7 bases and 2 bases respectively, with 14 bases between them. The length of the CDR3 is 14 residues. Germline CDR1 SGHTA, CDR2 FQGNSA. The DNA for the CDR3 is TGTGCCAGCACCCCTAGGAGTGGAAACACTGAAGCTTTCTTT. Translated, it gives CASTPRSGNTEAFF. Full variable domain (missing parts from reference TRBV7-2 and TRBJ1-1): GAGVSQSPSNKVTEKGKDVELRCDPISGHTALYWYRQSLGQGLEFLIYFQGNSAPDKSGLPSDRFSAERTGGSVSTLTIQRTQQEDSAVYLCASTPRSGNTEAFFGQGTRLTVV.

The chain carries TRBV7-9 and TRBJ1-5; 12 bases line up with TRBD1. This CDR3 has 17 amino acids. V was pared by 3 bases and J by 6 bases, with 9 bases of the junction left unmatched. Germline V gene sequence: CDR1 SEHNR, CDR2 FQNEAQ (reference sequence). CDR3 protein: CASSFSGTGGIIQPQHF. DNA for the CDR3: TGTGCCAGCAGCTTTAGCGGGACAGGGGGCATTATTCAGCCCCAGCATTTT.

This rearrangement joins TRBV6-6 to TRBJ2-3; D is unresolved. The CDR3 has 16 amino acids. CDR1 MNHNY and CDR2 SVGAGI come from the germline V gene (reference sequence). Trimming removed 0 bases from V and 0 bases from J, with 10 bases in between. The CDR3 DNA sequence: TGTGCCAGCAGTTACTCGGCGGATACTAGCACAGATACGCAGTATTTT. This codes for CASSYSADTSTDTQYF.

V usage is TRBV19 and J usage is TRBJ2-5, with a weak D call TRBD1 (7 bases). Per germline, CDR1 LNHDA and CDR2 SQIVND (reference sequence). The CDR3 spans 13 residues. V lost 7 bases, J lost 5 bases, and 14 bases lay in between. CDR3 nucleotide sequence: TGTGCCAGTACCCAGGGGGGCGCGGAGACCCAGTACTTC. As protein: CASTQGGAETQYF.

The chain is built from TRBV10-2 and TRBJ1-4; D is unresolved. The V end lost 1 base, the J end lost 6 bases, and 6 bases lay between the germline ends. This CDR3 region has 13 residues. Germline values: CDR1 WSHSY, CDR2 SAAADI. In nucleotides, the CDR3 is TGCGCCAGCAGTGAGTTCGGTTATGAAAAACTGTTTTTT. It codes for CASSEFGYEKLFF.

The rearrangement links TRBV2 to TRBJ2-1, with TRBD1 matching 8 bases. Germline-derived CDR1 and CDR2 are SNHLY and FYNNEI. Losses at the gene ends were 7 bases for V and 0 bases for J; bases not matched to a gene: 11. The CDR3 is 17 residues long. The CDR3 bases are TGTGCCAGCACCATCAGGGGGCAGGGGAGCTCCTACAATGAGCAGTTCTTC. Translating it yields CASTIRGQGSSYNEQFF.